These 21 T cell receptor beta chains share one sample of origin, sequenced in a study of CD4 T cells in relation to SARS-CoV-2 and coronaviruses. Produced via immunoSEQ multiplex PCR; TCRdb's table is partial and in-frame only. There are roughly 45,000 clones in the sample; about four fifths occur only once, and about 1.3% lies in the top ten. These TCRs are of unknown antigen specificity. The sequenced material came from naive CD4+ T cells from PBMCs, cultured in vitro. Subset noted: naive CD4+ T cells isolated by negative enrichment. These receptors were obtained from an adult with COVID-19.

This clone was detected only once. The chain couples TRBV2 to TRBJ2-2; D uncertain. CDR1 is SNHLY, CDR2 FYNNEI, per germline. Trimming removed 8 bases at V and 4 bases at J, with 14 bases between. CDR3 length: 14 residues. This CDR3 is CASHDEQGTGELFF. The CDR3, as DNA: TGTGCCAGCCACGATGAACAAGGCACCGGGGAGCTGTTTTTT.

This clone was observed a handful of times. This sequence joins TRBV5-1 and TRBJ2-6; D unresolved. The germline V gene has CDR1 SGHRS and CDR2 YFSETQ. V lost 8 bases and J 0 bases, leaving 9 bases between the germline ends. The CDR3 consists of 14 residues. This CDR3 reads CASKQLSGANVLTF. The CDR3 DNA reads as TGCGCCAGTAAACAGCTCTCTGGGGCCAACGTCCTGACTTTC.

The V call is TRBV19, the J call TRBJ2-7; 12 bases map to TRBD2. Trimming at V came to 4 bases and at J to 2 bases, leaving 3 bases not matched to a gene. CDR1 and CDR2 from the germline V gene are LNHDA and SQIVND (reference sequence). This CDR3 spans 15 amino acids. CDR3 bases: TGTGCCAGTAGTACCCGGACTAGCGGGACCTACGAGCAGTACTTC. The encoded protein is CASSTRTSGTYEQYF. Together with reference TRBV19 and TRBJ2-7, the CDR3 gives the full variable domain: DGGITQSPKYLFRKEGQNVTLSCEQNLNHDAMYWYRQDPGQGLRLIYYSQIVNDFQKGDIAEGYSVSREKKESFPLTVTSAQKNPTAFYLCASSTRTSGTYEQYFGPGTRLTVT.

V is TRBV3-1 (or the pseudogene TRBV3-2) and J is TRBJ2-7, with D maybe TRBD1 (5 bases). V was cut by 2 bases and J by 7 bases, with 9 bases left in between. The CDR3 is 12 residues long. The germline V gene has CDR1 LGHDT and CDR2 YNNKEL (reference sequence). The DNA of the CDR3 is TGTGCCAGCAGCCAACCAGGGTGGGAGCAGTACTTC. This encodes CASSQPGWEQYF.

The chain links TRBV27 to TRBJ2-5; 8 bases match TRBD2. Germline assignment: CDR1 MNHEY and CDR2 SMNVEV (reference sequence). After removal of 1 base from V and 4 bases from J, the junction contained 2 bases not matched to a gene. The CDR3 consists of 14 residues. CDR3 in amino acids: CASSLWAGGETQYF. CDR3 DNA: TGTGCCAGCAGTTTATGGGCGGGGGGAGAGACCCAGTACTTC.

The CDR3 is CASSPWGYGYTF. CDR3 nucleotides: TGTGCCAGCAGCCCCTGGGGGTATGGCTACACCTTC. The rearrangement links TRBV12-3 or TRBV12-4 to TRBJ1-2; TRBD1 might be the D (5 bases). The CDR3 is 12 residues long. V was pared by 6 bases and J by 5 bases, with 10 bases between.

V gene TRBV5-1 combines with J gene TRBJ2-3; D may be TRBD2 (7 bases). Trimming cost V 7 bases and J 1 base, with 13 bases left between them. Germline-derived CDR1 and CDR2 are SGHRS and YFSETQ. The CDR3 contains 14 residues. CDR3 amino acids: CASEPGGGTDTQYF. The CDR3, as DNA: TGCGCCAGCGAGCCGGGGGGCGGCACAGATACGCAGTATTTT. Complete variable domain (other parts from reference TRBV5-1 and TRBJ2-3): KAGVTQTPRYLIKTRGQQVTLSCSPISGHRSVSWYQQTPGQGLQFLFEYFSETQRNKGNFPGRFSGRQFSNSRSEMNVSTLELGDSALYLCASEPGGGTDTQYFGPGTRLTVL.

This rearrangement joins TRBV27 to TRBJ2-3; D unresolved. V dropped 8 bases and J dropped 2 bases, with 8 bases sitting between them. Per germline, CDR1 MNHEY and CDR2 SMNVEV (reference sequence). The CDR3 has 12 residues. CDR3 sequence: CASGRNTDTQYF. For the CDR3, the DNA is TGTGCCAGCGGCCGGAACACAGATACGCAGTATTTT.

This clone has just one count. The chain couples TRBV9 to TRBJ2-1; D perhaps matches TRBD2 (5 bases). Germline lookup yields CDR1 SGDLS and CDR2 YYNGEE. This CDR3 is built from 14 residues. Trimming stripped 0 bases from V and 6 bases from J, with 10 bases between. The CDR3: CASSVENSVNEQFF. CDR3 sequence (DNA): TGTGCCAGCAGCGTAGAGAATAGCGTCAATGAGCAGTTCTTC.

The chain has TRBV3-1 (or the pseudogene TRBV3-2) and TRBJ1-6; no firm D call. CDR3 size: 12 residues. V gave up 4 bases and J gave up 10 bases, with 8 bases separating them. Germline V lookup: CDR1 LGHDT, CDR2 YNNKEL (reference sequence). In DNA form, the CDR3 reads TGTGCCAGCAGCCGTCCAGGCTCACCCCTCCACTTT. Its protein is CASSRPGSPLHF.

The chain links TRBV6-6 to TRBJ1-4; D uncertain. V was clipped by 6 bases and J by 0 bases, with 11 bases between them. The CDR3 consists of 15 residues. Germline V lookup: CDR1 MNHNY, CDR2 SVGAGI (reference sequence). In DNA form, the CDR3 reads TGTGCCAGCAGCCCAAAGGCGTCAACTAATGAAAAACTGTTTTTT. Translated, it gives CASSPKASTNEKLFF.

This clone was observed a few times. This rearrangement joins TRBV27 to TRBJ1-5; 7 bases line up with TRBD1. The CDR3 covers 14 residues. V shed 4 bases and J 3 bases; nucleotides not matched to a gene: 3. CDR1 is MNHEY and CDR2 is SMNVEV in the germline V gene (reference sequence). The chain's CDR3 is CASSSDRFNQPQHF. The DNA for the CDR3 is TGTGCCAGCAGTTCGGACAGGTTCAATCAGCCCCAGCATTTT.

The chain couples TRBV4-1 to TRBJ1-2; 8 nucleotides line up with TRBD1. Germline CDR1 MGHRA, CDR2 YSYEKL. The CDR3 contains 16 residues. Trimming cost V 1 base and J 2 bases; bases outside gene matches: 6. DNA of the CDR3: TGCGCCAGCAGCCAAGCCGCGGGACAGGTAAACTATGGCTACACCTTC. Residues: CASSQAAGQVNYGYTF.

This rearrangement joins TRBV7-9 to TRBJ1-1; weak D call: TRBD1 (6 bases). The CDR3 consists of 17 residues. In germline, CDR1 is SEHNR, CDR2 FQNEAQ (reference sequence). V was trimmed by 2 bases and J by 1 base, leaving 17 bases between them. CDR3 sequence reads: CASSLFTYRARNTEAFF. DNA of the CDR3: TGTGCCAGCAGCTTATTTACCTACAGGGCTCGGAACACTGAAGCTTTCTTT.

The chain joins TRBV7-2 to TRBJ1-4; D might be TRBD1 (5 bases). Germline CDR1 SGHTA, CDR2 FQGNSA. V was clipped by 3 bases and J by 3 bases, with 14 bases between them. CDR3 length: 16 residues. The CDR3: CASSFGAGVANEKLFF. CDR3 nucleotides: TGTGCCAGCAGCTTTGGGGCTGGGGTTGCTAATGAAAAACTGTTTTTT.

Here the CDR3 DNA reads TGTGCCAGCAGTTTATCCGGGACAGCCTACGAGCAGTACTTC. The encoded protein is CASSLSGTAYEQYF. The rearrangement uses TRBV27 and TRBJ2-7; 7 positions agree with TRBD1. CDR3 length: 14 residues. V gave up 0 bases and J gave up 2 bases; unmatched junction bases: 1. The germline V gene has CDR1 MNHEY and CDR2 SMNVEV (reference sequence).

V and J are TRBV28 and TRBJ1-6, with TRBD1 as a possible D gene (6 bases). Trimming removed 3 bases at V and 1 base at J, with 13 bases between. Germline V lookup: CDR1 MDHEN, CDR2 SYDVKM. This CDR3 has 17 residues. This CDR3 reads CASSLGGAGSYNSPLHF. CDR3 sequence (DNA): TGTGCCAGCAGTTTGGGGGGGGCGGGGTCCTATAATTCACCCCTCCACTTT. Full variable domain (missing parts from reference TRBV28 and TRBJ1-6): DVKVTQSSRYLVKRTGEKVFLECVQDMDHENMFWYRQDPGLGLRLIYFSYDVKMKEKGDIPEGYSVSREKKERFSLILESASTNQTSMYLCASSLGGAGSYNSPLHFGNGTRLTVT.

V usage is TRBV5-1 and J usage is TRBJ2-3; 10 bases line up with TRBD2. J gave up 0 bases and V 4 bases, and 5 bases lay outside the gene matches. The CDR3 extends over 16 amino acids. Germline V gene sequence: CDR1 SGHRS, CDR2 YFSETQ. In DNA form, the CDR3 reads TGCGCCAGCAGCAAAGGACTAGCGGCTAGCACAGATACGCAGTATTTT. Amino acids: CASSKGLAASTDTQYF.

The chain is built from TRBV5-1 and TRBJ1-2; D is unclear. CDR3 length: 13 amino acids. Germline V gives CDR1 SGHRS, CDR2 YFSETQ. V was cut by 5 bases and J by 0 bases, with 8 bases left in between. The CDR3 nucleotides are TGCGCCAGCAGTCGGTCAGCTAACTATGGCTACACCTTC. This encodes CASSRSANYGYTF.

This clone turned up a few times. DNA for the CDR3: TGTGCCTGGAGTGTACGTCCTAGTCCCACAGATACGCAGTATTTT. Amino acid sequence: CAWSVRPSPTDTQYF. This sequence joins TRBV30 and TRBJ2-3; no firm D call. V lost 0 bases and J 2 bases, leaving 12 bases between the germline ends. Germline lookup yields CDR1 GTSNPN and CDR2 SVGIG (reference sequence). The CDR3 loop spans 15 amino acids.

This clone was seen only once. The chain recombines TRBV19 with TRBJ1-4; 10 bases agree with TRBD1. Germline values: CDR1 LNHDA, CDR2 SQIVND (reference sequence). V dropped 7 bases and J dropped 6; count of bases not matched to a gene: 8. The CDR3 consists of 15 residues. This CDR3 is CASIKRDRGDEKLFF. Here the CDR3 DNA reads TGTGCCAGTATCAAACGGGACAGGGGAGATGAAAAACTGTTTTTT.